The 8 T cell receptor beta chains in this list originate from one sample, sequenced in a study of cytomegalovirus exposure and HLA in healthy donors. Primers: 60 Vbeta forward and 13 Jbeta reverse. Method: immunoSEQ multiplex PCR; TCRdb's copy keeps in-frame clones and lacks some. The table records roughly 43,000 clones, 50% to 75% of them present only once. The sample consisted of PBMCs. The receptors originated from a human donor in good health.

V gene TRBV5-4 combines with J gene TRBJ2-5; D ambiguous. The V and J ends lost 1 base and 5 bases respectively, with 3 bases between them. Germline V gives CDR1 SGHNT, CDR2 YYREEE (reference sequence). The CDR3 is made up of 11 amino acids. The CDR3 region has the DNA TGTGCCAGCAGCTTGCTGGAGACCCAGTACTTC. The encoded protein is CASSLLETQYF.

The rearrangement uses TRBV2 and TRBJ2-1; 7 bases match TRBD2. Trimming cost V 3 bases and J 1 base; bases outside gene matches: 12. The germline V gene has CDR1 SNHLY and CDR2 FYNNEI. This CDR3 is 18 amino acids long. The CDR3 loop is CASSDQGVWGGSYNEQFF. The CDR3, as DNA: TGTGCCAGCAGTGATCAAGGGGTGTGGGGAGGGTCCTACAATGAGCAGTTCTTC.

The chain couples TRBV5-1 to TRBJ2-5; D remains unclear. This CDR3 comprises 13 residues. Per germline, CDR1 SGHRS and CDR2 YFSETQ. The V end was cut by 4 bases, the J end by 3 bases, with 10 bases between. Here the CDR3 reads CASSPLLEETQYF. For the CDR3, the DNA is TGCGCCAGCAGCCCCCTACTGGAAGAGACCCAGTACTTC.

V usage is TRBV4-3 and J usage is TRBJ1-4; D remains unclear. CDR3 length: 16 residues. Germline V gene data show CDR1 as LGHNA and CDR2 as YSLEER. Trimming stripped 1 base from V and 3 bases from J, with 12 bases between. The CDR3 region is CASSQVGGMANEKLFF. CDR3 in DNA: TGCGCCAGCAGCCAAGTAGGCGGAATGGCTAATGAAAAACTGTTTTTT.

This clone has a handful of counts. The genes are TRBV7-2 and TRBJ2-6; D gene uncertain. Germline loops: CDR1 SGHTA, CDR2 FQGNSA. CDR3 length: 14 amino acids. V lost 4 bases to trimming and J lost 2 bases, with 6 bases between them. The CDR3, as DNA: TGTGCCAGCAGCTCTAAAGCTGGGGCCAACGTCCTGACTTTC. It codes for CASSSKAGANVLTF.

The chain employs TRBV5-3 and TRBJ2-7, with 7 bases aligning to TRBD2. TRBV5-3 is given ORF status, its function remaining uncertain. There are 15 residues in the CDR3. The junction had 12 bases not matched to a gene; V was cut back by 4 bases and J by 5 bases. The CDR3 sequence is CARSKPRTSIDEQYF. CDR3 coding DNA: TGTGCCAGAAGCAAGCCTAGGACTAGTATCGACGAGCAGTACTTC.

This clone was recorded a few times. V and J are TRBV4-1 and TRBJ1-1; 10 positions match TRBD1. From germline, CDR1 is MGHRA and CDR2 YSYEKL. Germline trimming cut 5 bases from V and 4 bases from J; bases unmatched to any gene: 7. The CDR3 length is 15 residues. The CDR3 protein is CASSKRDRGSTEAFF. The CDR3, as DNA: TGCGCCAGCAGCAAAAGGGACAGGGGATCCACTGAAGCTTTCTTT.

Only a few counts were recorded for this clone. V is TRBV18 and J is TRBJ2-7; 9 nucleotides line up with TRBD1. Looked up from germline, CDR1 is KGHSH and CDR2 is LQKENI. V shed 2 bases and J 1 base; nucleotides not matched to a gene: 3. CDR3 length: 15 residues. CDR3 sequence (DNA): TGTGCCAGCTCACCATGGACAGGGGCTTCCTACGAGCAGTACTTC. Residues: CASSPWTGASYEQYF.